This is a list of T cell receptor beta chains from one sample in a study of neurological immune-mediated disorders. TCRdb independently ran MiXCR on the 5' RACE reads; one entry per CDR3 protein. Among about 41,000 distinct CDR3 sequences listed, roughly 13% were seen once. The sequencing sample was made of PBMCs. The receptors were sampled from a female donor in good health. The CDR3 runs from the conserved cysteine through the conserved F or W. The D gene is left open where the match is weak. A row's size may be missing; if present it is once, few, many or a size class.

size	V	J	D	CDR3	DNA
once	TRBV7-2	TRBJ2-1	TRBD2	CASSPRSGGLYNEQFF	TGTGCCAGCAGCCCCCGGAGCGGGGGCCTTTACAATGAGCAGTTCTTC
many	TRBV5-1	TRBJ2-7	-	CASSLTGHTTYEQYF	TGCGCCAGCAGCTTGACAGGACATACAACCTACGAGCAGTACTTC
few	TRBV18	TRBJ1-3	TRBD1	CASSPGQGGIYF	TGTGCCAGCTCACCTGGACAGGGCGGCATATATTTT
many	TRBV7-3	TRBJ2-1	-	CASSLGGRGASDEQFF	TGTGCCAGCAGCTTAGGGGGCAGGGGGGCGAGCGATGAGCAGTTCTTC
-	TRBV12-3/TRBV12-4	TRBJ2-2	-	CASRPGRGATGEPFF	TGTGCCAGCAGACCTGGGCGCGGCGCCACCGGGGAGCCGTTTTTT
many	TRBV27	TRBJ1-1	-	CASSHLSGINTEAFF	TGTGCCAGCAGTCACCTGTCAGGTATCAACACTGAAGCTTTCTTT
many	TRBV20-1	TRBJ1-5	-	CSAAGKGVPQHF	TGCAGTGCTGCAGGGAAGGGTGTGCCCCAGCATTTT
many	TRBV7-3	TRBJ2-6	-	CASSAVTGPSGANVLTF	TGTGCCAGCAGCGCGGTTACAGGCCCCTCTGGGGCCAACGTCCTGACTTTC
few	TRBV18	TRBJ1-6	TRBD1	CASSPVKAGGNSPLHF	TGTGCCAGCTCACCAGTTAAGGCAGGGGGTAATTCACCCCTCCACTTT
many	TRBV7-9	TRBJ2-7	-	CASSLAIGLGSYEQYF	TGTGCCAGCAGCTTAGCTATAGGACTGGGGAGCTACGAGCAGTACTTC
-	TRBV6-5	TRBJ1-2	TRBD1	CSSGGTVYGYTF	TGTTCCAGTGGGGGGACAGTCTATGGCTACACCTTC
many	TRBV12-3/TRBV12-4	TRBJ2-7	-	CASNRLGHTYEQYF	TGTGCCAGCAATCGGTTGGGACACACATACGAGCAGTACTTC
many	TRBV20-1	TRBJ2-7	-	CSAERGSSYEQYF	TGCAGTGCAGAACGAGGGAGCTCCTACGAGCAGTACTTC